What follows are 2 T cell receptor beta chains derived from one specimen sequenced in a study of blood T cell repertoires in COVID-19. The data were produced by immunoSEQ multiplex PCR, yet TCRdb's version contains in-frame clones alone and is incomplete. The sample includes approximately 250,000 clones, approximately 86% of them seen just once. Sequences were obtained from peripheral blood. These receptors originate from a woman between 55 and 75 years old who had recovered from COVID-19.

The V and J genes are TRBV27 and TRBJ1-4; D uncertain. The CDR3 runs to 15 residues. With 6 bases removed from V and 5 bases from J, the gap between germline ends came to 16 bases. From germline, CDR1 is MNHEY and CDR2 SMNVEV (reference sequence). The CDR3 DNA is TGTGCCAGCAGGCCCGCGACGGGTCGCAATGAAAAACTGTTTTTT. This gives the protein CASRPATGRNEKLFF.

The chain recombines TRBV6-1 with TRBJ2-7, with D maybe TRBD2 (7 bases). Trimming removed 2 bases from V and 2 bases from J, with 10 bases in between. The CDR3 is 14 amino acids. CDR1 and CDR2 (germline): MNHNS, SASEGT. This CDR3 is CASSEIGGPYEQYF. The CDR3 DNA sequence: TGTGCCAGCAGTGAAATCGGGGGGCCCTACGAGCAGTACTTC.